These 20 T cell receptor beta chains came from one sample sequenced in a study of cytomegalovirus exposure and HLA in healthy donors (dated by TCRdb to 2015 to 2018). The library was generated by the immunoSEQ multiplex PCR assay. The multiplex PCR relied on a mix of 60 forward primers for TCR Vbeta segments and 13 reverse primers for TCR Jbeta segments. This immuneACCESS table, as held by TCRdb, lists in-frame sequences with V and J called but not all clones. Of the missing ones, under half trace to an unresolved V gene in checked studies; the others have no known cause. For this sample there are 150,000 to 200,000 clones; around 79% appear just once. Less than 9% of the sample comes from the top ten. The material sequenced was PBMCs. All receptors derive from a male donor in good health and CMV-seropositive.

The genes are TRBV19 and TRBJ2-7, with 11 bases that match TRBD1. J lost 2 bases, V lost 5 bases, and 2 bases had no gene match. The length of the CDR3 is 14 residues. Germline V CDR1 and CDR2: LNHDA, SQIVND (reference sequence). In DNA, the CDR3 is TGTGCCAGTAGTTTGGGACAGGGGGCCTACGAGCAGTACTTC. It specifies CASSLGQGAYEQYF.

The chain combines TRBV18 with TRBJ1-1, with a possible D match to TRBD1 (6 bases). V was shortened by 3 bases and J by 7 bases, with 15 bases between the two germline ends. Germline CDR1 reads KGHSH; CDR2 reads LQKENI. This CDR3 region has 14 residues. CDR3 sequence: CASSPPGHWYEAFF. CDR3 nucleotide sequence: TGTGCCAGCTCACCCCCGGGACACTGGTATGAAGCTTTCTTT.

The CDR3 sequence: CASSLDSQPLRVTEAFF. The CDR3 bases are TGTGCCAGCAGCTTGGACAGTCAACCCTTGCGAGTGACTGAAGCTTTCTTT. This sequence joins TRBV5-6 and TRBJ1-1, with D unresolved. The V gene lost 0 bases and the J gene lost 5 bases, with 20 bases spanning the gap. Germline lookup yields CDR1 SGHDT and CDR2 YYEEEE. This CDR3 contains 17 residues.

The rearrangement uses TRBV19 and TRBJ2-7; TRBD1 agrees at 7 bases. This CDR3 contains 13 residues. CDR1 is LNHDA, CDR2 SQIVND, per germline (reference sequence). V gave up 5 bases and J gave up 6 bases; unmatched junction bases: 7. The CDR3, as DNA: TGTGCCAGTAGTCCCTGGGACAGCATCGAGCAGTACTTC. Encoded protein: CASSPWDSIEQYF. Drawing the rest from reference TRBV19 and TRBJ2-7, the complete variable domain is DGGITQSPKYLFRKEGQNVTLSCEQNLNHDAMYWYRQDPGQGLRLIYYSQIVNDFQKGDIAEGYSVSREKKESFPLTVTSAQKNPTAFYLCASSPWDSIEQYFGPGTRLTVT.

This chain connects TRBV6-5 to TRBJ2-7, with TRBD1 identical over 11 bases. With 4 bases clipped from V and 2 bases from J, the junction kept 7 bases outside the gene matches. This CDR3 contains 16 residues. Germline CDR1 and CDR2: MNHEY and SVGAGI. CDR3 sequence reads: CASSFDGQGAAYEQYF. DNA for the CDR3: TGTGCCAGCAGTTTCGACGGACAGGGGGCTGCCTACGAGCAGTACTTC.

The V call is TRBV30, the J call TRBJ2-1; 7 bases are a match to TRBD2. This CDR3 has 15 amino acids. CDR1 is GTSNPN, CDR2 SVGIG, per germline (reference sequence). The trim removed 7 bases at V and 6 bases at J, leaving 15 bases unmatched. The CDR3 DNA reads TGTGCCTTCTGGGGAGGGACTACAGCAGGCAATGAGCAGTTCTTC. Protein product: CAFWGGTTAGNEQFF.

There are a few counts of this clone. CDR3 nucleotides: TGTGCCAGCAGCTTTGGGCTGGACACTGAAGCTTTCTTT. Protein sequence: CASSFGLDTEAFF. V gene TRBV7-9 combines with J gene TRBJ1-1; D unresolved. This CDR3 region has 13 residues. Germline-derived CDR1 and CDR2 are SEHNR and FQNEAQ (reference sequence). V was shortened by 3 bases and J by 3 bases, with 8 bases between the two germline ends.

This chain joins TRBV4-2 and TRBJ2-1; 11 bases match TRBD2. The CDR3 extends over 17 amino acids. The V segment lost 0 bases and the J segment 4 bases; nucleotides outside the gene matches: 5. The germline gives CDR1 LGHNA, CDR2 YNFKEQ. DNA of the CDR3: TGTGCCAGCAGCCAAGATATTAGCGGGGGGGTGTACAATGAGCAGTTCTTC. Its translation is CASSQDISGGVYNEQFF.

This sequence joins TRBV18 and TRBJ1-2, with 10 nucleotides matching TRBD1. Germline loops: CDR1 KGHSH, CDR2 LQKENI. The CDR3 contains 15 residues. V dropped 2 bases and J dropped 2; count of bases not matched to a gene: 2. In DNA, the CDR3 is TGTGCCAGCTCACCAGCGGGACAGGGGAACTATGGCTACACCTTC. It translates to CASSPAGQGNYGYTF.

In this sample, this clone turned up a few times. This chain connects TRBV7-6 to TRBJ2-7, with unresolved D. V lost 5 bases to trimming and J lost 0 bases, with 14 bases between them. This CDR3 has 15 amino acids. The germline V gene encodes CDR1 SGHVS and CDR2 FNYEAQ. The CDR3 DNA follows: TGTGCCAGCAGCCCAGATGATTCTTTCTCCTACGAGCAGTACTTC. Translated, it gives CASSPDDSFSYEQYF.

This clone is a singleton in its sample. The chain links TRBV5-1 to TRBJ1-2; D uncertain. This CDR3 is built from 14 residues. V was trimmed by 0 bases and J by 4 bases, leaving 10 bases between them. Per the germline V gene, CDR1 is SGHRS and CDR2 is YFSETQ. CDR3 loop: CASSLGGGRYGYTF. The DNA of the CDR3 is TGCGCCAGCAGCTTGGGGGGAGGACGCTATGGCTACACCTTC.

The chain recombines TRBV27 with TRBJ2-1; 12 bases map to TRBD1. Germline V gene data show CDR1 as MNHEY and CDR2 as SMNVEV (reference sequence). J was trimmed by 6 bases and V by 0 bases; bases with no gene match: 3. This CDR3 contains 16 residues. This chain's CDR3 is CASSLSGQGAVNEQFF. The CDR3 nucleotides read TGTGCCAGCAGTTTATCGGGACAGGGGGCGGTCAATGAGCAGTTCTTC.

This clone was recorded only once. This rearrangement joins TRBV6-5 to TRBJ1-1; no clear D gene. Trimming removed 6 bases at V and 6 bases at J, with 14 bases between. The germline V gene has CDR1 MNHEY and CDR2 SVGAGI. The CDR3 consists of 13 residues. The CDR3: CASRSIDLSEAFF. DNA of the CDR3: TGTGCCAGCAGATCGATAGATTTGTCTGAAGCTTTCTTT.

The chain combines TRBV19 with TRBJ2-5; 11 bases are shared with TRBD2. CDR1 is LNHDA and CDR2 is SQIVND in the germline V gene (reference sequence). The CDR3 totals 15 residues. V lost 3 bases, J lost 2 bases, and 2 bases stayed unmatched. CDR3 bases: TGTGCCAGTAGTATGGCTAGCGGGGGGCAAGAGACCCAGTACTTC. It specifies CASSMASGGQETQYF.

In this sample, this clone turned up once. This chain uses TRBV11-2 with TRBJ1-6; a possible D gene is TRBD1 (6 bases). The V end lost 5 bases, the J end lost 8 bases, and 13 bases lay between the germline ends. Germline CDR1 SGHAT, CDR2 FQNNGV. The CDR3 runs 14 residues. The CDR3 nucleotides are TGTGCCAGCAGCGGACGGGACATGGATTCACCCCTCCACTTT. Translated, it gives CASSGRDMDSPLHF.

The chain uses TRBV19 and TRBJ1-2, with a tentative D call TRBD1 (6 bases). CDR3 length: 15 amino acids. V was trimmed by 0 bases and J by 7 bases, leaving 15 bases between them. From germline, CDR1 is LNHDA and CDR2 SQIVND (reference sequence). CDR3 sequence: CASSIDRGAQSGYTF. CDR3 nucleotide sequence: TGTGCCAGTAGTATAGATCGGGGGGCGCAGTCTGGCTACACCTTC.

This clone was seen only a few times. This chain connects TRBV2 to TRBJ1-1; 8 nucleotides align to TRBD1. Trimming removed 5 bases from V and 1 base from J; junction bases left unmatched: 6. The germline V gene encodes CDR1 SNHLY and CDR2 FYNNEI. The CDR3 sequence is 15 residues long. The CDR3 DNA reads TGTGCCAGCAGTTTCCCCGGGACAGGGAACACTGAAGCTTTCTTT. It encodes CASSFPGTGNTEAFF.

The chain uses TRBV5-5 and TRBJ1-2; D might be TRBD1 (6 bases). The CDR3 is 14 residues long. Germline CDR1 and CDR2: SGHKS and YYEKEE (reference sequence). V lost 4 bases and J 4 bases, leaving 14 bases between the germline ends. CDR3 sequence reads: CASSLETGAYGYTF. The CDR3 nucleotides read TGTGCCAGCAGCCTTGAGACAGGAGCCTATGGCTACACCTTC.

The rearrangement joins TRBV7-2 to TRBJ2-7, with 10 bases that match TRBD1. This CDR3 is built from 15 residues. With 4 bases clipped from V and 2 bases from J, the junction kept 5 bases outside the gene matches. Germline values: CDR1 SGHTA, CDR2 FQGNSA. This chain's CDR3 is CASSSGTGAPYEQYF. CDR3 coding DNA: TGTGCCAGCAGCTCCGGGACAGGGGCACCCTACGAGCAGTACTTC.

V gene TRBV6-5 combines with J gene TRBJ2-7; 8 positions agree with TRBD2. CDR1 is MNHEY, CDR2 SVGAGI, per germline. With 5 bases clipped from V and 0 bases from J, the junction kept 3 bases outside the gene matches. CDR3 size: 14 residues. The CDR3 protein is CASSSGSISYEQYF. DNA of the CDR3: TGTGCCAGCAGTAGCGGGAGTATCTCCTACGAGCAGTACTTC.